These 15 T cell receptor beta chains originate from one sample sequenced in a study of human T cells and chemical hapten exposure. MiXCR was run by TCRdb on the RACE reads, yielding one entry per CDR3 protein. The sample yields approximately 38,000 distinct CDR3 sequences, about 10% seen once. Time point: pre-sensitization, week 0. Treatment of the sample: therapeutic diphenylcyclopropenone sensitization with weekly scalp DPC. The sample was whole blood, taken in connection with sensitization to the hapten diphenylcyclopropenone (DPC). The source of these receptors is a man younger than 40 with alopecia areata. Some clones in this sample may be carry-over from other donors' samples.

V is TRBV4-2 and J is TRBJ2-2; D is uncertain. Germline values: CDR1 LGHNA, CDR2 YNFKEQ. CDR3 size: 16 residues. With 0 bases removed from V and 6 bases from J, the gap between germline ends came to 14 bases. CDR3 DNA sequence: TGTGCCAGCAGCCAAGAAAGAAATCTGCGTTCCGGGGAGCTGTTTTTT. It translates to CASSQERNLRSGELFF.

A remark on this clonotype: This sequence may be a read error, since a much larger clone differs from it by one base. DNA of the CDR3: TGTGCCAGCAGTGAATCGAAACCGACTGAAGCTTTCTTT. Translation gives CASSESKPTEAFF. The chain employs TRBV2 and TRBJ1-1; D is uncertain. Trimming took off 2 bases at V and 5 bases at J, with 9 bases between the two ends. The CDR3 extends over 13 amino acids. CDR1 is SNHLY and CDR2 is FYNNEI in the germline V gene.

This clonotype was observed many times. The chain recombines TRBV12-3 or TRBV12-4 with TRBJ1-1; the D is unclear. The CDR3 spans 12 residues. Between the trimmed V and J ends, which lost 4 bases and 4 bases, there was a span of 7 bases. The CDR3 sequence: CASSSYGTEAFF. CDR3 in DNA: TGTGCCAGCAGTTCTTATGGCACTGAAGCTTTCTTT.

The chain has TRBV29-1 and TRBJ1-2, with D possibly matching TRBD1 (5 bases). Trimming took off 5 bases at V and 6 bases at J, with 10 bases between the two ends. This CDR3 comprises 11 residues. Germline V gives CDR1 SQVTM, CDR2 ANQGSEA. CDR3: CSVLGEDGYTF. As DNA, the CDR3 is TGCAGCGTTCTGGGGGAGGATGGCTACACCTTC.

At least ten counts were recorded for this clonotype. The rearrangement joins TRBV2 to TRBJ2-1; no firm D call. V lost 4 bases and J lost 8, with 3 bases in between. This CDR3 comprises 10 residues. The germline CDR1 and CDR2 sequences are SNHLY and FYNNEI. The DNA of the CDR3 is TGTGCCAGCAGTGGGTATGAGCAGTTCTTC. This encodes CASSGYEQFF.

In the case of this clonotype: The junction does not match germline at one end; this may be a read error. This sequence joins TRBV5-1 and TRBJ1-1; 9 bases are a match to TRBD1. Germline assignment: CDR1 SGHRS and CDR2 YFSETQ. This CDR3 has 13 amino acids. CDR3 DNA: TGCGCCAGCAGCTTGTTGACAGGGGGAAGCTTTGACTTT. This translates into CASSLLTGGSFDF. Full variable domain (missing parts from reference TRBV5-1 and TRBJ1-1): KAGVTQTPRYLIKTRGQQVTLSCSPISGHRSVSWYQQTPGQGLQFLFEYFSETQRNKGNFPGRFSGRQFSNSRSEMNVSTLELGDSALYLCASSLLTGGSFDFGQGTRLTVV.

This clonotype appeared many times. This chain connects TRBV20-1 to TRBJ2-7, with D possibly matching TRBD2 (5 bases). The CDR3 is made up of 12 amino acids. Germline CDR1 is DFQATT and CDR2 is SNEGSKA (reference sequence). V shed 3 bases and J shed 6 bases, with 12 bases lying between them. The CDR3 DNA sequence: TGCAGTGCTAGTAGGCTAGCTGGCGAGCAGTACTTC. This translates into CSASRLAGEQYF.

This clonotype was detected many times. The chain couples TRBV27 to TRBJ2-2, with D perhaps TRBD1 (5 bases). The CDR3 sequence is 14 residues long. The germline V gene encodes CDR1 MNHEY and CDR2 SMNVEV (reference sequence). V was shortened by 6 bases and J by 2 bases, with 10 bases between the two germline ends. The CDR3 is CASRTDYNTGELFF. CDR3 DNA: TGTGCCAGCAGGACAGATTACAACACCGGGGAGCTGTTTTTT.

This clonotype was counted once. It may be a read error: a sequence one base away is much more abundant. The chain carries TRBV7-6 and TRBJ2-6; D might be TRBD1 or TRBD2, each matching 6 bases. Germline lookup yields CDR1 SGHVS and CDR2 FNYEAQ. The ends were cut back, 6 bases at V and 4 bases at J, with 16 bases in the middle. The length of the CDR3 is 16 residues. CDR3 DNA sequence: TGTGCCAGCAGTCGATTTGGGGGGCCCGGGGCCAACGTCCTGACTTTC. Its protein is CASSRFGGPGANVLTF.

Worth noting for this clonotype: This clone may be a read error of a much larger clone one base away. The rearrangement links TRBV7-3 to TRBJ2-2; perhaps TRBD2 as D (6 bases). This CDR3 has 16 amino acids. CDR1 and CDR2 from the germline V gene are SGHTA and FQGTGA. As DNA, the CDR3 is TGTGCCAACAGCTCGACACCGGGGGCGAACACCGGGGAGCTGTTTTTT. Translated: CANSSTPGANTGELFF. Looking up the rest from reference TRBV7-3 and TRBJ2-2 gives the full variable domain: GAGVSQTPSNKVTEKGKYVELRCDPISGHTALYWYRQSLGQGPEFLIYFQGTGAADDSGLPNDRFFAVRPEGSVSTLKIQRTERGDSAVYLCANSSTPGANTGELFFGEGSRLTVL.

The chain couples TRBV12-3 or TRBV12-4 to TRBJ1-5; tentative D call: TRBD1 (6 bases). This CDR3 contains 13 residues. Trimming cost V 3 bases and J 6 bases, with 9 bases left between them. Here the CDR3 reads CASSLAGVQPQHF. As DNA, the CDR3 is TGTGCCAGCAGTTTGGCAGGGGTTCAGCCCCAGCATTTT.

In its sample, this clonotype was seen many times. CDR3 coding DNA: TGTGCCACCAGCAGAGAGAAGAGGCCCGCTAAGACCGGGGAGCTGTTTTTT. This encodes CATSREKRPAKTGELFF. The chain is built from TRBV15 and TRBJ2-2; D is uncertain. The CDR3 loop spans 17 amino acids. Germline values: CDR1 LNHNV, CDR2 YYDKDF (reference sequence). V lost 0 bases and J 5 bases, leaving 16 bases between the germline ends. Based on the CDR3 plus reference TRBV15 and TRBJ2-2, the full variable domain is DAMVIQNPRYQVTQFGKPVTLSCSQTLNHNVMYWYQQKSSQAPKLLFHYYDKDFNNEADTPDNFQSRRPNTSFCFLDIRSPGLGDTAMYLCATSREKRPAKTGELFFGEGSRLTVL.

This clonotype showed up many times. The chain joins TRBV7-2 to TRBJ2-1; 11 bases are a match to TRBD2. The CDR3 contains 17 residues. CDR1 is SGHTA, CDR2 FQGNSA, per germline. V shed 2 bases and J 6 bases; nucleotides not matched to a gene: 9. The CDR3 DNA follows: TGTGCCAGCAGCTTATATGTGACTAGCGGGACAGGCAATGAGCAGTTCTTC. Encoded protein: CASSLYVTSGTGNEQFF.

This clonotype came up many times. The genes are TRBV12-3 or TRBV12-4 and TRBJ2-1, with TRBD2 matching over 8 bases. The trim removed 5 bases at V and 0 bases at J, leaving 3 bases unmatched. The CDR3 loop spans 15 amino acids. As DNA, the CDR3 is TGTGCCAGCAGTCTGGGGACTAGCTCCTACAATGAGCAGTTCTTC. This sequence encodes CASSLGTSSYNEQFF.

The chain joins TRBV7-9 to TRBJ2-5; no clear D gene. The CDR3 contains 11 residues. Trimming shortened V by 3 bases and J by 3 bases, and 2 bases separated the two germline ends. Germline V gene lookup returns CDR1 SEHNR and CDR2 FQNEAQ (reference sequence). DNA for the CDR3: TGTGCCAGCAGCTTTAAAGAGACCCAGTACTTC. This codes for CASSFKETQYF.